The rows below give T cell receptor beta chains drawn from one sample of a study of blood T cell repertoires in COVID-19. Libraries were prepared by immunoSEQ multiplex PCR; TCRdb keeps only in-frame clonotypes and omits some of them. This sample has about 330,000 clones, with about 90% found just once. The material sequenced was PBMCs or T cells enriched from blood (not recorded which). Receptors originate from a woman between 25 and 40 years old who had recovered from COVID-19. Both conserved end residues are part of each CDR3. A D gene is named only where the DNA matches it firmly.

D	length	V	J	DNA	CDR3
.	15	TRBV5-1	TRBJ1-4	TGCGCCAGCAGCTTCCAGGCAGGGAAGTATGAAAAACTGTTTTTT	CASSFQAGKYEKLFF
TRBD1	15	TRBV5-1	TRBJ2-7	TGCGCCAGCAGCGGGGACCGGGACAGTTCCTACGAGCAGTACTTC	CASSGDRDSSYEQYF
TRBD1	16	TRBV7-2	TRBJ1-2	TGTGCCAGCAGCTTAAATCGCGGACAGGGATCTAATGGCTACACCTTC	CASSLNRGQGSNGYTF
.	18	TRBV7-2	TRBJ2-4	TGTGCCAGCAGCTTAGGACTCGCTGAAATCCAGGCCAAAAACATTCAGTACTTC	CASSLGLAEIQAKNIQYF
.	15	TRBV7-8	TRBJ1-6	TGTGCCAGCAGCCCCCGTGGAGGGTATAATTCACCCCTCCACTTT	CASSPRGGYNSPLHF
TRBD1	15	TRBV7-9	TRBJ2-7	TGTGCCAGCAGCTTAGTGAACAGGGGGGACTACGAGCAGTACTTC	CASSLVNRGDYEQYF
TRBD1	16	TRBV2	TRBJ1-6	TGTGCCAGCAGCGTACAGGGGCCCTTTTATAATTCACCCCTCCACTTT	CASSVQGPFYNSPLHF
TRBD1	17	TRBV28	TRBJ1-2	TGTGCCAGCAGTTTAATTACCGGACAGGGGGTCATATATGGCTACACCTTC	CASSLITGQGVIYGYTF
TRBD1	17	TRBV15	TRBJ1-4	TGTGCCACCAGCGCCAGGGGAGAAAGGGGGCGCAGGGAAAAACTGTTTTTT	CATSARGERGRREKLFF
.	16	TRBV13	TRBJ2-2	TGTGCCAGCAGCTTATATGCCAGGATTAACACCGGGGAGCTGTTTTTT	CASSLYARINTGELFF
.	15	TRBV2	TRBJ1-6	TGTGCCAGCAGTGAAAGGGCAGGGTCGAATTCACCCCTCCACTTT	CASSERAGSNSPLHF
TRBD1	19	TRBV14	TRBJ1-1	TGTGCCAGCAGCCAAGTTACGGACAGGGGGTCCGGAAAGAACACTGAAGCTTTCTTT	CASSQVTDRGSGKNTEAFF
TRBD2	15	TRBV27	TRBJ2-2	TGTGCCAGCAGCCTTCGGACTAGCGGGACCGGGGAGCTGTTTTTT	CASSLRTSGTGELFF